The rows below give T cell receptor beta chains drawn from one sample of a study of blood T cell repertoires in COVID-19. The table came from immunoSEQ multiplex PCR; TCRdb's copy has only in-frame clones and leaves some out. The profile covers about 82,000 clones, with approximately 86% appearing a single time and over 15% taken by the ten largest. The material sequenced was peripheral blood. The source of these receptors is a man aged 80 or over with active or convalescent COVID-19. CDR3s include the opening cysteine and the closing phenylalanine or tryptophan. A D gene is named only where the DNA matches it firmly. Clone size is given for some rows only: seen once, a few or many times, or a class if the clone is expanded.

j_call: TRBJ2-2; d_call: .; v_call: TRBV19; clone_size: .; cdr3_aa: CASSIYGGTGELFF; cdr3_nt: TGTGCCAGTAGTATTTACGGGGGCACCGGGGAGCTGTTTTTT
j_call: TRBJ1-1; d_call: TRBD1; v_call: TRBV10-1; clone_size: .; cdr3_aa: CASSEYRDREAFF; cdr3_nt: TGCGCCAGCAGTGAGTACCGGGACAGGGAAGCTTTCTTT
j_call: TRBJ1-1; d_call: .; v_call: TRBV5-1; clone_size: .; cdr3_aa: CASSLGQQGWNTEAFF; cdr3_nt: TGCGCCAGCAGCTTGGGGCAGCAGGGGTGGAACACTGAAGCTTTCTTT
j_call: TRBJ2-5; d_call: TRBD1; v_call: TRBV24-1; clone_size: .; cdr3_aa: CATSEAGTDQETQYF; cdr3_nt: TGTGCCACCAGTGAGGCAGGGACAGACCAAGAGACCCAGTACTTC
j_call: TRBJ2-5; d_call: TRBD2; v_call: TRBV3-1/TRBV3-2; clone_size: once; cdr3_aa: CASSQNSGGEETQYF; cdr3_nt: TGTGCCAGCAGCCAAAATAGCGGGGGGGAAGAGACCCAGTACTTC
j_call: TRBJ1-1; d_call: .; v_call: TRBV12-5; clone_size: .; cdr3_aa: CASGLKSGNTEAFF; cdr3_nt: TGTGCTAGTGGTTTGAAGTCGGGGAACACTGAAGCTTTCTTT
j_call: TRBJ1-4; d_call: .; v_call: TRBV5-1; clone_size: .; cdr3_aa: CASSRGRDEKLFF; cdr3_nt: TGCGCCAGCAGCCGGGGTCGAGATGAAAAACTGTTTTTT
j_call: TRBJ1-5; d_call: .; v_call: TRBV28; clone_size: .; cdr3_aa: CASNKGDQPQHF; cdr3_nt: TGTGCCAGCAACAAGGGAGACCAGCCCCAGCATTTT
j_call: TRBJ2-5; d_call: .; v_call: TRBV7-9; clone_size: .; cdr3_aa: CASSLARTAEETQYF; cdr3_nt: TGTGCCAGCAGCTTAGCCAGGACAGCTGAAGAGACCCAGTACTTC
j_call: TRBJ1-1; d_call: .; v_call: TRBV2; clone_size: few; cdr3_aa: CASSVLDKRNTEAFF; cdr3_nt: TGTGCCAGCAGTGTCTTGGACAAAAGGAACACTGAAGCTTTCTTT
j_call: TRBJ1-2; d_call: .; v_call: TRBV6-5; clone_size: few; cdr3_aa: CASSGASFGYTF; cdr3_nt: TGTGCCAGCTCAGGGGCTTCCTTTGGCTACACCTTC
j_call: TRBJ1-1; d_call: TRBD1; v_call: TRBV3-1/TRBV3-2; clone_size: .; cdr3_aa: CASSPWTGTNTEAFF; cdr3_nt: TGTGCCAGCAGCCCCTGGACAGGGACGAACACTGAAGCTTTCTTT
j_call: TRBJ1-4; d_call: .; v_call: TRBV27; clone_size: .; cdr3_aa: CASSKNEGELFF; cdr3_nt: TGTGCCAGCAGCAAAAATGAAGGGGAACTGTTTTTT
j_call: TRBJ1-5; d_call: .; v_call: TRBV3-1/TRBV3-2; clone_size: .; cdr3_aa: CASSQDKRGQPQHF; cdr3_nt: TGTGCCAGCAGCCAAGATAAACGGGGACAGCCCCAGCATTTT
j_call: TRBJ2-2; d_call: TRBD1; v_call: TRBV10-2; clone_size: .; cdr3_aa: CASKKPRDRLTGELFF; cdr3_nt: TGCGCCAGCAAAAAACCTCGGGACAGACTCACCGGGGAGCTGTTTTTT
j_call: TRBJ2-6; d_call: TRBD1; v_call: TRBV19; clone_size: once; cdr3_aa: CASRPGQGATGANVLTF; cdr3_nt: TGTGCCAGTAGACCCGGACAGGGGGCTACTGGGGCCAACGTCCTGACTTTC
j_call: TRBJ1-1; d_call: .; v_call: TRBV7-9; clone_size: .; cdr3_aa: CASSLGQDEAFF; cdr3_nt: TGTGCCAGCAGCTTGGGACAAGATGAAGCTTTCTTT
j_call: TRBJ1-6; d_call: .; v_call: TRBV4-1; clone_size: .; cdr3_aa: CASSQYSTPGVGITLHF; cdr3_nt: TGCGCCAGCAGCCAGTACTCTACCCCGGGGGTTGGTATCACCCTCCACTTT
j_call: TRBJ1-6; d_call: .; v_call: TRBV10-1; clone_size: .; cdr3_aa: CASSGPRNNSPLHF; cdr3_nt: TGCGCCAGCAGTGGCCCGCGGAACAATTCACCCCTCCACTTT
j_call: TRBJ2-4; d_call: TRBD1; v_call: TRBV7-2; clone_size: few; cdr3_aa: CASSPQPGQGLYIQYF; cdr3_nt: TGTGCCAGCAGCCCTCAACCGGGACAGGGTTTGTACATTCAGTACTTC
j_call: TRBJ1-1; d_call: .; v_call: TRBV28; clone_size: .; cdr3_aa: CASSFLSEAFF; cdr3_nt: TGTGCCAGCAGTTTCCTCTCTGAAGCTTTCTTT
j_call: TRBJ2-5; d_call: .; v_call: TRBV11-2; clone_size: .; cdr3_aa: CASSPGSPGTQETQYF; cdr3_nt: TGTGCCAGCAGCCCAGGATCACCAGGGACACAAGAGACCCAGTACTTC
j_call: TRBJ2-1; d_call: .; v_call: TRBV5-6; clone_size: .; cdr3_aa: CASQSTRSPSSYNEQFF; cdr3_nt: TGTGCCAGTCAGTCGACTAGGTCCCCTTCGTCCTACAATGAGCAGTTCTTC
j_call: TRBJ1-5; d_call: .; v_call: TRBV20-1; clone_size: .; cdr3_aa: CSASRGFNQPQHF; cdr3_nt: TGCAGTGCTAGTCGGGGGTTCAATCAGCCCCAGCATTTT
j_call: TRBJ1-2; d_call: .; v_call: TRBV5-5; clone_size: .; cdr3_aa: CASSHPTGDGYTF; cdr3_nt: TGTGCCAGCAGCCATCCCACCGGGGATGGCTACACCTTC
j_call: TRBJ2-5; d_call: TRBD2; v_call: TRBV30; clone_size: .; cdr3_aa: CAWSPGTSGRAVETQYF; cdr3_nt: TGTGCCTGGAGTCCCGGGACTAGCGGGAGGGCCGTTGAGACCCAGTACTTC
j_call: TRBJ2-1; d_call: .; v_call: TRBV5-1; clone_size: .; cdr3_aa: CASSLNPDNEQFF; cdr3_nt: TGCGCCAGCAGCTTGAACCCGGACAATGAGCAGTTCTTC
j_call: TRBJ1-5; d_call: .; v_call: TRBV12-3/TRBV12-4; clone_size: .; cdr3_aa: CASTQYNQPQHF; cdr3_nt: TGTGCCAGCACTCAGTACAATCAGCCCCAGCATTTT
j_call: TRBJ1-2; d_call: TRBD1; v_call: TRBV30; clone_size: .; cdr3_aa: CAWSPGQGAGGYTF; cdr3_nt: TGTGCCTGGAGTCCCGGACAGGGGGCCGGGGGCTACACCTTC
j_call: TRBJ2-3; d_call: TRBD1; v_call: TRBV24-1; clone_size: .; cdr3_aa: CATSEVRGRGTDTQYF; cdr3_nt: TGTGCCACCAGTGAGGTCAGGGGGCGAGGCACAGATACGCAGTATTTT
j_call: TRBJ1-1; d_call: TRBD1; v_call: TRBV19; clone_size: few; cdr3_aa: CASRRKGQRLNTEAFF; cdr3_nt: TGTGCCAGTAGGAGGAAGGGACAGCGTCTGAACACTGAAGCTTTCTTT
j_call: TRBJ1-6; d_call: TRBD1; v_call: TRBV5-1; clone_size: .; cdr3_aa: CASSSGQGDYNSPLHF; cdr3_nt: TGCGCCAGCAGCTCGGGACAGGGTGATTATAATTCACCCCTCCACTTT
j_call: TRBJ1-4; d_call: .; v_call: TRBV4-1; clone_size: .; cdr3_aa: CASSQLKGGTEKLFF; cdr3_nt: TGCGCCAGCAGCCAATTAAAGGGGGGGACAGAAAAACTGTTTTTT
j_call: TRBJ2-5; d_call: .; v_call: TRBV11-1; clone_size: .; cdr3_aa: CASRKNRLAWETQYF; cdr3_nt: TGTGCCAGCCGAAAAAACAGGCTCGCATGGGAGACCCAGTACTTC
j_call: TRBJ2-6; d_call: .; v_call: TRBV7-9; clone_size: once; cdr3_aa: CASSSQVGGANVLTF; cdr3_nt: TGTGCCAGCAGCTCCCAGGTCGGTGGGGCCAACGTCCTGACTTTC
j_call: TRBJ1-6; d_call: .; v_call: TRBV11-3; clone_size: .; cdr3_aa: CASSLDPGKGSPLHF; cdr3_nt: TGTGCCAGCAGCTTAGATCCAGGGAAGGGTTCACCCCTCCACTTT
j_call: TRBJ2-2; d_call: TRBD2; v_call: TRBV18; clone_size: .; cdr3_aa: CASSETSGGHTGELFF; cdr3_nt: TGTGCCAGCTCAGAGACTAGCGGGGGCCACACCGGGGAGCTGTTTTTT
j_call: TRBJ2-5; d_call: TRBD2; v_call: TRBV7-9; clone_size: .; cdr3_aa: CASSLGTSGGQETQYF; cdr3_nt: TGTGCCAGCAGCTTAGGGACTAGCGGGGGCCAAGAGACCCAGTACTTC
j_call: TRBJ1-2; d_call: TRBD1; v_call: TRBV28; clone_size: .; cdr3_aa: CASSLFTRAAGGYSYTF; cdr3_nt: TGTGCCAGCAGTTTATTTACCCGGGCAGCAGGGGGCTATAGCTACACCTTC
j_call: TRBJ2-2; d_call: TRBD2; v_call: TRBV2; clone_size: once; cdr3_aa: CASHRLAGVTGELFF; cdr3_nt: TGTGCCAGCCACAGACTAGCGGGAGTCACCGGGGAGCTGTTTTTT